A single sample is the source of the 30 T cell receptor beta chains below, sequenced in a study of cytomegalovirus exposure and HLA in healthy donors. 13 Jbeta primers and 60 Vbeta primers were used for the PCR. This table comes from immunoSEQ multiplex PCR, and its TCRdb copy is limited to in-frame clones, with some not included. This sample carries some 180,000 clones, roughly 9.4% of them seen once, and the ten largest clones take over 1%. Specimen: PBMCs. Source of these receptors: a woman in her thirties in good health and CMV-seropositive.

The genes are TRBV19 and TRBJ2-5, with 7 positions matching TRBD2. CDR1 and CDR2 from the germline V gene are LNHDA and SQIVND (reference sequence). The V segment lost 1 base and the J segment 4 bases; nucleotides outside the gene matches: 6. CDR3 size: 15 residues. The CDR3 region is CASSIGRREGETQYF. For the CDR3, the DNA is TGTGCCAGTAGTATAGGAAGGAGGGAGGGAGAGACCCAGTACTTC. Together with reference TRBV19 and TRBJ2-5, the CDR3 gives the full variable domain: DGGITQSPKYLFRKEGQNVTLSCEQNLNHDAMYWYRQDPGQGLRLIYYSQIVNDFQKGDIAEGYSVSREKKESFPLTVTSAQKNPTAFYLCASSIGRREGETQYFGPGTRLLVL.

The chain is built from TRBV5-1 and TRBJ2-7, with 11 positions matching TRBD2. This CDR3 is 17 amino acids long. The trim removed 4 bases at V and 1 base at J, leaving 10 bases unmatched. CDR1 and CDR2 (germline): SGHRS, YFSETQ. The CDR3 region has the DNA TGCGCCAGCAGCCCGCAATTACTAGCGGGGGTATCCTACGAGCAGTACTTC. Translated: CASSPQLLAGVSYEQYF. Looking up the rest from reference TRBV5-1 and TRBJ2-7 gives the full variable domain: KAGVTQTPRYLIKTRGQQVTLSCSPISGHRSVSWYQQTPGQGLQFLFEYFSETQRNKGNFPGRFSGRQFSNSRSEMNVSTLELGDSALYLCASSPQLLAGVSYEQYFGPGTRLTVT.

This clone occurred a few times. V gene TRBV5-1 combines with J gene TRBJ2-3; 8 positions agree with TRBD2. V lost 4 bases to trimming and J lost 3 bases; unmatched junction nucleotides: 10. The CDR3 has 16 residues. Germline V gene sequence: CDR1 SGHRS, CDR2 YFSETQ. The CDR3 spells CASSPAAGGGTDTQYF. DNA of the CDR3: TGCGCCAGCAGCCCCGCGGCGGGAGGAGGAACAGATACGCAGTATTTT.

The V and J genes are TRBV5-4 and TRBJ2-1; D is perhaps TRBD2 (5 bases). CDR1 is SGHNT, CDR2 YYREEE, per germline (reference sequence). Trimming cost V 5 bases and J 1 base, with 10 bases left between them. This CDR3 is built from 14 residues. CDR3 DNA sequence: TGTGCCAGCAGATACCCGGGGTCCTACAATGAGCAGTTCTTC. Its translation: CASRYPGSYNEQFF.

This clone was seen more than once but under ten times. The rearrangement uses TRBV7-9 and TRBJ1-3; 9 bases agree with TRBD1. CDR3 size: 16 residues. CDR1 and CDR2 from the germline V gene are SEHNR and FQNEAQ (reference sequence). V shed 4 bases, J shed 4 bases, and the junction held 8 bases outside the gene matches. CDR3 sequence (DNA): TGTGCCAGCAGCTCGGACAGGGGATCCTTCGGAAACACCATATATTTT. Protein: CASSSDRGSFGNTIYF.

The chain uses TRBV25-1 and TRBJ2-7, with a possible D match to TRBD1 (6 bases). The length of the CDR3 is 15 residues. Per the germline V gene, CDR1 is MGHDK and CDR2 is SYGVNS. The V and J ends lost 4 bases and 2 bases respectively, with 15 bases between them. The CDR3 region is CASSGGGTGTYEQYF. CDR3 nucleotides: TGTGCCAGCAGTGGAGGGGGTACAGGCACCTACGAGCAGTACTTC.

The chain joins TRBV19 to TRBJ1-3, with 8 bases that match TRBD1. J was trimmed by 4 bases and V by 4 bases; bases with no gene match: 6. The germline V gene encodes CDR1 LNHDA and CDR2 SQIVND (reference sequence). CDR3 length equals 15 residues. CDR3: CASSSQGAAGNTIYF. CDR3 DNA: TGTGCCAGTAGTAGTCAGGGGGCGGCCGGAAACACCATATATTTT.

The V call is TRBV14, the J call TRBJ1-3; D remains ambiguous. Germline V CDR1 and CDR2: SGHDN, FVKESK. The CDR3 totals 14 residues. Deletions cut 4 bases from V and 5 bases from J, with 12 bases between. The CDR3 region has the DNA TGTGCCAGCAGCCCCGGTCCCCTTCGAAACACCATATATTTT. The encoded protein is CASSPGPLRNTIYF.

This sequence joins TRBV28 and TRBJ1-2, with unresolved D. Germline V gene lookup returns CDR1 MDHEN and CDR2 SYDVKM. The V gene lost 1 base and the J gene lost 6 bases, with 12 bases spanning the gap. This CDR3 has 14 amino acids. The CDR3: CASSLSLLLDGYTF. DNA for the CDR3: TGTGCCAGCAGTTTATCACTGCTCCTTGATGGCTACACCTTC.

A few counts support this clone. The chain employs TRBV9 and TRBJ2-3, with a weak D call TRBD2 (6 bases). The CDR3 contains 15 residues. The germline CDR1 and CDR2 sequences are SGDLS and YYNGEE. Trimming took 4 bases from V and 1 from J, leaving 13 bases between them. The chain's CDR3 is CASSFYGRGTDTQYF. The DNA of the CDR3 is TGTGCCAGCAGCTTCTACGGGAGAGGCACAGATACGCAGTATTTT.

The rearrangement links TRBV30 to TRBJ1-2; 7 nucleotides match TRBD1. The J segment lost 8 bases and the V segment lost 4 bases, leaving 7 bases of the junction unmatched. The CDR3 has 12 amino acids. The germline V gene has CDR1 GTSNPN and CDR2 SVGIG (reference sequence). CDR3 in DNA: TGTGCCTGGACGGGACAGTCGGGCGGCTACACCTTC. This translates into CAWTGQSGGYTF.

The genes are TRBV7-9 and TRBJ2-7; 7 bases match TRBD2. Trimming took 4 bases from V and 0 from J; bases not matched to a gene: 15. Looked up from germline, CDR1 is SEHNR and CDR2 is FQNEAQ (reference sequence). The CDR3 has 18 amino acids. CDR3 DNA: TGTGCCAGCAGCTCCCGGACTTCACTAGCGTTGAGCTCCTACGAGCAGTACTTC. As protein: CASSSRTSLALSSYEQYF. Full variable domain (rest looked up from reference TRBV7-9 and TRBJ2-7): DTGVSQNPRHKITKRGQNVTFRCDPISEHNRLYWYRQTLGQGPEFLTYFQNEAQLEKSRLLSDRFSAERPKGSFSTLEIQRTEQGDSAMYLCASSSRTSLALSSYEQYFGPGTRLTVT.

The rearrangement uses TRBV9 and TRBJ2-1, with D possibly TRBD1 on 6 matching bases. The V and J ends lost 2 bases and 0 bases respectively, with 9 bases between them. CDR1 and CDR2 from the germline V gene are SGDLS and YYNGEE. The CDR3 sequence is 15 residues long. The DNA of the CDR3 is TGTGCCAGCAGCGTCGGGACAACCTCCTACAATGAGCAGTTCTTC. Translating gives CASSVGTTSYNEQFF.

The chain has TRBV7-9 and TRBJ2-7, with 8 bases that match TRBD2. V lost 5 bases, J lost 2 bases, and 5 bases stayed unmatched. Looked up from germline, CDR1 is SEHNR and CDR2 is FQNEAQ (reference sequence). This CDR3 comprises 14 residues. CDR3 in amino acids: CASSRSGLAYEQYF. In nucleotides, the CDR3 is TGTGCCAGCAGCCGCTCGGGACTAGCCTACGAGCAGTACTTC.

This clone occurred a few times. The gene calls are TRBV7-9 and TRBJ1-1; D remains ambiguous. The V end lost 5 bases, the J end lost 10 bases, and 8 bases lay between the germline ends. Germline CDR1 and CDR2: SEHNR and FQNEAQ (reference sequence). CDR3 length: 10 residues. CDR3 amino acids: CASSLSVAFF. The CDR3 bases are TGTGCCAGCAGCCTCTCCGTAGCTTTCTTT.

The chain links TRBV19 to TRBJ1-5; 9 bases match TRBD1. This CDR3 is built from 17 residues. The V and J ends lost 4 bases and 2 bases, in that order; junction bases with no gene match: 9. The germline V gene encodes CDR1 LNHDA and CDR2 SQIVND (reference sequence). CDR3: CASSTQGDRAGNQPQHF. Here the CDR3 DNA reads TGTGCCAGTAGTACCCAGGGGGACAGGGCGGGCAATCAGCCCCAGCATTTT.

This clone was seen a handful of times. The CDR3 sequence is CASSLVELTYNEQFF. The DNA of the CDR3 is TGTGCCAGCAGCTTAGTAGAACTCACCTACAATGAGCAGTTCTTC. The chain joins TRBV7-8 to TRBJ2-1; D is unresolved. Germline V CDR1 and CDR2: SGHVS, FQNEAQ. The germline V and J ends were trimmed by 1 base and 2 bases, with 9 bases remaining between them. The CDR3 length is 15 residues. The entire variable domain, with the rest obtained from reference TRBV7-8 and TRBJ2-1, is as follows: GAGVSQSPRYKVAKRGQDVALRCDPISGHVSLFWYQQALGQGPEFLTYFQNEAQLDKSGLPSDRFFAERPEGSVSTLKIQRTQQEDSAVYLCASSLVELTYNEQFFGPGTRLTVL.

This clone was observed a few times. The DNA of the CDR3 is TGTGCCAGCAACCAGGACAGGGAAGGCGAAGCTTTCTTT. Encoded protein: CASNQDREGEAFF. The chain recombines TRBV9 with TRBJ1-1; 8 nucleotides match TRBD1. CDR1 and CDR2 (germline): SGDLS, YYNGEE. Trimming at V came to 6 bases and at J to 8 bases, leaving 9 bases not matched to a gene. This CDR3 region has 13 residues. Complete variable domain (other parts from reference TRBV9 and TRBJ1-1): DSGVTQTPKHLITATGQRVTLRCSPRSGDLSVYWYQQSLDQGLQFLIQYYNGEERAKGNILERFSAQQFPDLHSELNLSSLELGDSALYFCASNQDREGEAFFGQGTRLTVV.

In its sample, this clone was seen a few times. The chain links TRBV7-9 to TRBJ1-1; D is unresolved. Deletions cut 3 bases from V and 6 bases from J, with 11 bases between. Germline lookup yields CDR1 SEHNR and CDR2 FQNEAQ (reference sequence). CDR3 length: 13 residues. The CDR3 spells CASSLQDGAEAFF. DNA for the CDR3: TGTGCCAGCAGCTTGCAGGACGGGGCTGAAGCTTTCTTT. The variable domain in full, completed from reference TRBV7-9 and TRBJ1-1, reads DTGVSQNPRHKITKRGQNVTFRCDPISEHNRLYWYRQTLGQGPEFLTYFQNEAQLEKSRLLSDRFSAERPKGSFSTLEIQRTEQGDSAMYLCASSLQDGAEAFFGQGTRLTVV.

This clone has more than one count but fewer than ten. The chain combines TRBV6-6 with TRBJ2-7, with D possibly TRBD2 on 6 matching bases. The CDR3 sequence is 13 residues long. The V and J ends lost 0 bases and 6 bases respectively, with 9 bases between them. Germline-derived CDR1 and CDR2 are MNHNY and SVGAGI (reference sequence). Here the CDR3 reads CASSYSIGGEQYF. Here the CDR3 DNA reads TGTGCCAGCAGTTACTCGATCGGGGGCGAGCAGTACTTC.

This clone was picked up many times. The chain links TRBV12-5 to TRBJ2-1; 11 nucleotides match TRBD1. Germline CDR1 LGHNT, CDR2 FRNRAP. This CDR3 has 15 residues. With 6 bases clipped from V and 7 bases from J, the junction kept 8 bases outside the gene matches. Written as DNA, the CDR3 is TGTGCTAGTGGCACCTGGACAGGGGGCTCAAATGAGCAGTTCTTC. Translation: CASGTWTGGSNEQFF. Full variable domain (outside the CDR3, taken from reference TRBV12-5 and TRBJ2-1): DARVTQTPRHKVTEMGQEVTMRCQPILGHNTVFWYRQTMMQGLELLAYFRNRAPLDDSGMPKDRFSAEMPDATLATLKIQPSEPRDSAVYFCASGTWTGGSNEQFFGPGTRLTVL.

This clone occurred a few times. V and J are TRBV7-8 and TRBJ1-4, with unresolved D. The germline V gene encodes CDR1 SGHVS and CDR2 FQNEAQ. Trimming pared 1 base from V and 7 bases from J, leaving 16 bases between. There are 16 residues in the CDR3. The CDR3 sequence: CASSLDQFPGSEKLFF. CDR3 nucleotides: TGTGCCAGCAGCTTAGATCAATTCCCTGGGAGTGAAAAACTGTTTTTT.

The CDR3 is CASSRGGGADNQPQHF. CDR3 nucleotide sequence: TGTGCCAGCAGCAGAGGGGGGGGAGCGGACAATCAGCCCCAGCATTTT. This chain links TRBV9 with TRBJ1-5, with D maybe TRBD1 (6 bases). The V end was cut by 4 bases, the J end by 3 bases, with 17 bases between. CDR1 and CDR2 (germline): SGDLS, YYNGEE. The CDR3 has 16 amino acids.

The sample holds a few counts of this clone. The chain recombines TRBV5-1 with TRBJ1-4; D is perhaps TRBD1 (5 bases). The CDR3 sequence is 13 residues long. Germline V gene sequence: CDR1 SGHRS, CDR2 YFSETQ. With 4 bases removed from V and 5 bases from J, the gap between germline ends came to 9 bases. CDR3 residues: CASSRTSNEKLFF. The CDR3 bases are TGCGCCAGCAGCCGGACATCAAATGAAAAACTGTTTTTT.

The chain has TRBV6-7 and TRBJ1-5; D remains ambiguous. TRBV6-7 counts as an open reading frame of uncertain function. Deletions cut 3 bases from V and 4 bases from J, with 13 bases between. The CDR3 has 15 amino acids. Here the CDR3 DNA reads TGTGCCAGCAGTTATTTTTCGGTTGCGAATCAGCCCCAGCATTTT. This encodes CASSYFSVANQPQHF.

This clone was detected a few times. The genes are TRBV6-5 and TRBJ2-7; TRBD2 aligns across 12 bases. CDR3 size: 13 residues. Unmatched junction bases numbered 7, after V lost 5 bases and J lost 11 bases. CDR1 and CDR2 from the germline V gene are MNHEY and SVGAGI. The CDR3 sequence: CASSVTSGRLEYF. CDR3 nucleotide sequence: TGTGCCAGCAGTGTGACTAGCGGGAGATTGGAGTACTTC.

The rearrangement uses TRBV11-2 and TRBJ2-7; the D gene is possibly TRBD2 (6 bases). The CDR3 runs 13 residues. V was clipped by 3 bases and J by 5 bases, with 11 bases between them. Germline-derived CDR1 and CDR2 are SGHAT and FQNNGV. DNA of the CDR3: TGTGCCAGCAGCTTCGATCAGCGGGACGAGCAGTACTTC. Translated: CASSFDQRDEQYF. Using reference TRBV11-2 and TRBJ2-7 for the parts outside the CDR3, the full variable domain is EAGVAQSPRYKIIEKRQSVAFWCNPISGHATLYWYQQILGQGPKLLIQFQNNGVVDDSQLPKDRFSAERLKGVDSTLKIQPAKLEDSAVYLCASSFDQRDEQYFGPGTRLTVT.

DNA of the CDR3: TGTGCCAGCAGTCCGCAGGGGAGCGGAAACACCATATATTTT. It translates to CASSPQGSGNTIYF. V and J are TRBV2 and TRBJ1-3; D may be TRBD1 (6 bases). The germline CDR1 and CDR2 sequences are SNHLY and FYNNEI. CDR3 length: 14 amino acids. Trimming shortened V by 5 bases and J by 4 bases, and 12 bases separated the two germline ends.

This clone was found a few times. The gene calls are TRBV18 and TRBJ2-7, with 7 bases fitting TRBD2. Germline V CDR1 and CDR2: KGHSH, LQKENI. This CDR3 spans 15 amino acids. V lost 4 bases, J lost 2 bases, and 8 bases stayed unmatched. The CDR3 DNA is TGTGCCAGCTCACTTTTGCCTAGCGGAGCCTACGAGCAGTACTTC. Protein sequence: CASSLLPSGAYEQYF.

This clone has more than one count but fewer than ten. The J gene is TRBJ2-7, the V gene TRBV29-1; 8 bases line up with TRBD2. This CDR3 spans 16 amino acids. Unmatched junction bases numbered 14, after V lost 4 bases and J lost 3 bases. Germline-derived CDR1 and CDR2 are SQVTM and ANQGSEA. The chain's CDR3 is CSVGYSGNYYYYEQYF. In DNA form, the CDR3 reads TGCAGCGTTGGGTATAGCGGGAACTATTATTACTACGAGCAGTACTTC.